The following is a T cell receptor beta chain sequence with its context. The record originates from a study of Graves' ophthalmopathy and Graves' hyperthyroidism. RNA transcripts served as template for amplifying TCR beta CDR3 sequences. RT-PCR in the first round used HTBI primers; a second-round multiplex PCR followed. MiXCR was run by TCRdb on the multiplex PCR reads, yielding one entry per CDR3 protein. The sample holds some 240,000 distinct CDR3 sequences, around 45% seen once. Germline CDR1 reads SNHLY; CDR2 reads FYNNEI. This CDR3 contains 14 residues. V lost 8 bases to trimming and J lost 11 bases; unmatched junction nucleotides: 11.

The source of this sequence is an adult man with Graves' ophthalmopathy. The rearrangement joins TRBV2 to TRBJ1-6; TRBD1 agrees at 8 bases. The sample taken for sequencing was peripheral blood. The CDR3 bases are TGTGCCAGCGGAGGGTTCGACAGGGGACCACCCCTCCACTTT. Amino acids: CASGGFDRGPPLHF.